This record concerns one T cell receptor beta chain sequence. Antigen specificity is unknown. The ends lost 5 bases at V and 1 base at J; junction bases unmatched: 10. Germline lookup yields CDR1 SEHNR and CDR2 FQNEAQ (reference sequence). CDR3 length: 18 residues. The entry originates in a study of cytomegalovirus exposure and HLA in healthy donors. Study-wide background: As released early, the data held about 85 million unique TCRs from HLA-typed donors.

Vbeta (60) and Jbeta (13) primers were used in the PCR. The method was immunoSEQ multiplex PCR; TCRdb's version includes in-frame clones alone and lacks a portion of them. The table has 150,000 to 250,000 clones, 79% seen once. Study-wide points: Beyond CMV serostatus, there was no information to go on about immune exposure. Prior analysis indicated that the majority of TCR beta V segments exhibited productivity approximately 87% or approximately 30% of the time.

The receptor comes from a woman aged 25 to 45 in good health and CMV-seropositive. The chain couples TRBV7-9 to TRBJ2-3, with 12 bases identical to TRBD2. The source material was PBMCs. The DNA of the CDR3 is TGTGCCAGCAGCAGCCTGACTAGCGGGAGTGGGGGCACAGATACGCAGTATTTT. This encodes CASSSLTSGSGGTDTQYF.